These 3 T cell receptor beta chains were sequenced from one sample in a study of OX40 agonist ivuxolimab in advanced cancers. The library was produced with the immunoSEQ multiplex PCR assay. TCRdb retrieved this table from immuneACCESS and kept in-frame rearrangements only. Not all clones are present; in checked studies, unresolved V genes account for under half, and no reason is known for the remainder. Across this sample there are approximately 13,000 clones, with 77% seen only once. 25% to 35% of the sample lies in the top ten. The input for sequencing was CD4+ or CD8+ T cells sorted from blood, taken in a trial of the OX40 agonist ivuxolimab. The receptors here all came from an adult with an advanced solid tumor such as melanoma, head and neck, liver or kidney cancer.

This clone was counted a single time. The chain uses TRBV27 and TRBJ1-6; D perhaps matches TRBD1 (6 bases). This CDR3 comprises 14 residues. Per germline, CDR1 MNHEY and CDR2 SMNVEV (reference sequence). Trimming took 5 bases from V and 7 from J, leaving 12 bases between them. The DNA of the CDR3 is TGTGCCAGCAGTCTCAGACAGGCGAATTCACCCCTCCACTTT. Its translation is CASSLRQANSPLHF.

J is TRBJ1-5 and V is TRBV6-6; a possible D gene is TRBD1 (5 bases). This CDR3 is 13 amino acids long. Germline assignment: CDR1 MNHNY and CDR2 SVGAGI (reference sequence). V was shortened by 5 bases and J by 7 bases, with 12 bases between the two germline ends. The CDR3 loop is CASSGGSRQPQHF. The CDR3 DNA reads TGTGCCAGCAGTGGGGGTTCAAGACAGCCCCAGCATTTT.

V and J are TRBV9 and TRBJ2-5; 8 positions match TRBD1. V dropped 4 bases and J dropped 5; count of bases not matched to a gene: 7. This CDR3 is 14 amino acids long. Germline CDR1 and CDR2: SGDLS and YYNGEE. This CDR3 reads CASSPQGAFETQYF. CDR3 nucleotide sequence: TGTGCCAGCAGCCCTCAGGGGGCGTTTGAGACCCAGTACTTC.